The present T cell receptor (beta chain) was sequenced within a study of beta chain features in type 1 diabetes. Study-wide results and limits: PCR might favor shorter templates, equally in patients and controls.

Concerning this clone itself: Its antigen remains unknown.

On average, the one heparinised blood draw given by each donor was around 120 mL. CD4+ naive, central memory, regulatory and stem cell-like memory subsets were isolated by sorting on CD45RO/CCR7/CD25/CD127/CD95/CD27. The whole isolated RNA underwent reverse transcription, so sequencing captured expressed TCRB transcripts. This table comes from immunoSEQ multiplex PCR, and its TCRdb copy is limited to in-frame clones, with some not included. The top ten clones hold roughly 0.038% of a sample with 350,000 to 450,000 clones, roughly 13% of them seen once. The CDR3 is 11 residues long. CDR1 SGHRS and CDR2 YFSETQ come from the germline V gene. The V end lost 0 bases, the J end lost 6 bases, and 4 bases lay between the germline ends.

The TCR sequence derives from a man aged 25 to 40 in good health. Sequencing used naive CD4+ T cells from blood. The chain employs TRBV5-1 and TRBJ2-7; D is unresolved. The CDR3 here is CASSLEREQYF. The CDR3 nucleotides read TGCGCCAGCAGCTTGGAGCGCGAGCAGTACTTC.